This passage covers 3 T cell receptor beta chains from one sample sequenced in a study of control samples from healthy donors and cancer patients. Using immunoSEQ multiplex PCR, the repertoire was profiled, and TCRdb retains in-frame clones only, with some absent. The sample consists of 90,000 to 100,000 clones, approximately 84% of them appearing once. Sequencing input: PBMCs. These receptors came from a man aged 65 to 79 with lung cancer.

The chain couples TRBV3-1 (or the pseudogene TRBV3-2) to TRBJ2-1; D gene uncertain. Germline lookup yields CDR1 LGHDT and CDR2 YNNKEL (reference sequence). This CDR3 comprises 12 residues. The V and J ends lost 4 bases and 4 bases respectively, with 5 bases between them. The CDR3 region is CASSLIYNEQFF. In nucleotides, the CDR3 is TGTGCCAGCAGCCTTATTTACAATGAGCAGTTCTTC.

The chain is built from TRBV4-1 and TRBJ2-3; 10 nucleotides match TRBD1. CDR3 size: 16 residues. V lost 4 bases, J lost 3 bases, and 7 bases stayed unmatched. CDR1 is MGHRA and CDR2 is YSYEKL in the germline V gene. CDR3 sequence (DNA): TGCGCCAGCAGCCCATCTCCGGGACAGGGGACAGATACGCAGTATTTT. Translating gives CASSPSPGQGTDTQYF.

The chain carries TRBV18 and TRBJ2-5, with D perhaps being TRBD1 or TRBD2 (5 bases each). The CDR3 has 16 residues. Germline V gives CDR1 KGHSH, CDR2 LQKENI. The germline V and J ends were trimmed by 4 bases and 1 base, with 16 bases remaining between them. As DNA, the CDR3 is TGTGCCAGCTCACTTCGGGGCGGCTTGGGCCAAGAGACCCAGTACTTC. Protein: CASSLRGGLGQETQYF.